This T cell receptor beta chain was captured by sequencing in a study of CD8+ T cells in alopecia areata. Noted treatment: oral pan-JAK inhibitor, 5-10 mg twice daily. Peripheral blood, together with lesional scalp punch biopsies, was collected from alopecia areata patients. There are 14 residues in the CDR3. V was pared by 3 bases and J by 5 bases, with 14 bases between. Germline loops: CDR1 SGHDT, CDR2 YYEEEE. Sequencing used cDNA as its template, made by extracting RNA and reverse transcribing it. Sequencing used immunoSEQ multiplex PCR; TCRdb keeps in-frame clones, though not all of them. The sample carries roughly 110,000 clones, 56% recorded once. This clone showed up just a few times.

The origin of this receptor is a human donor with alopecia areata. The source was CD4+ T cells sorted from blood, collected at week 24, from a patient treated with tofacitinib. The chain carries TRBV5-6 and TRBJ2-5; no reliable D call. As DNA, the CDR3 is TGTGCCAGCAGCTCCACATCCTACTTGGAGACCCAGTACTTC. Translating gives CASSSTSYLETQYF.